This TCR beta chain was captured by sequencing in a study of T cell changes during pregnancy in multiple sclerosis. The table came from immunoSEQ multiplex PCR; TCRdb's copy has only in-frame clones and leaves some out. Among more than 45,000 clones listed, approximately 94% were seen once. The CDR3 is 12 residues long. Germline CDR1 and CDR2: SQVTM and ANQGSEA. V was cut by 5 bases and J by 2 bases, with 10 bases left in between. This TCR derives from a female donor with multiple sclerosis, enrolled in a pregnancy study. The sequencing used CD4+ T cells from peripheral blood mononuclear cells, collected in the second trimester of pregnancy. The chain links TRBV29-1 to TRBJ2-7; D perhaps matches TRBD1 (5 bases). The CDR3 coding sequence is TGCAGCGTTCTAACAGGACCCTACGAGCAGTACTTC. Protein sequence: CSVLTGPYEQYF.